One sample yielded the 25 T cell receptor beta chains listed below, sequenced in a study of T cells in localized non-small cell lung cancer. Some clones are missing from TCRdb's copy, which holds only in-frame ones; the method was immunoSEQ multiplex PCR. Among about 2,500 clones listed, 37% were seen once. The sequenced sample was normal lung tissue next to the tumor, obtained before any cancer treatment. These TCRs come from a male donor at least 60 years old with stage I lung adenocarcinoma.

V is TRBV28 and J is TRBJ1-6, with D maybe TRBD1 (6 bases). Germline lookup yields CDR1 MDHEN and CDR2 SYDVKM. V was shortened by 6 bases and J by 5 bases, with 17 bases between the two germline ends. The CDR3 has 16 residues. The CDR3 sequence: CASSRDRRPNNSPLHF. In DNA form, the CDR3 reads TGTGCCAGCAGCCGCGACAGGCGGCCCAATAATTCACCCCTCCACTTT.

V is TRBV29-1 and J is TRBJ2-2, with a weak D call TRBD2 (6 bases). The length of the CDR3 is 13 residues. The germline V gene encodes CDR1 SQVTM and CDR2 ANQGSEA. The V and J ends lost 7 bases and 5 bases respectively, with 14 bases between them. The chain's CDR3 is CSALWDSTGELFF. The CDR3 nucleotides read TGCAGCGCCCTATGGGACTCAACCGGGGAGCTGTTTTTT.

The sample holds one count of this clone. The germline gene is not matched at one end of the junction; a read error may be the cause. The rearrangement links TRBV19 to TRBJ2-7; the D is unclear. The CDR3 loop spans 16 amino acids. Germline V lookup: CDR1 LNHDA, CDR2 SQIVND (reference sequence). In nucleotides, the CDR3 is TGTGCCAGTAGTATGATGGTTAACAGCAGGTCCTGCGAGCAGTACTTC. Translated: CASSMMVNSRSCEQYF. Full variable domain (remainder filled in from reference TRBV19 and TRBJ2-7): DGGITQSPKYLFRKEGQNVTLSCEQNLNHDAMYWYRQDPGQGLRLIYYSQIVNDFQKGDIAEGYSVSREKKESFPLTVTSAQKNPTAFYLCASSMMVNSRSCEQYFGPGTRLTVT.

The chain joins TRBV18 to TRBJ1-1; D gene ambiguous. The germline gives CDR1 KGHSH, CDR2 LQKENI. Trimming took off 3 bases at V and 4 bases at J, with 15 bases between the two ends. The CDR3 spans 15 residues. Here the CDR3 reads CASSPQTGETTEAFF. As DNA, the CDR3 is TGTGCCAGCTCACCTCAGACCGGGGAAACCACTGAAGCTTTCTTT.

The chain has TRBV10-2 and TRBJ1-3; D remains unclear. The CDR3 runs 15 residues. Trimming cost V 2 bases and J 1 base, with 9 bases left between them. From germline, CDR1 is WSHSY and CDR2 SAAADI. The CDR3 reads CASSEPLGSGNTIYF. The CDR3 bases are TGCGCCAGCAGTGAGCCTTTGGGGTCTGGAAACACCATATATTTT.

This clone was detected only a few times. The genes are TRBV11-3 and TRBJ2-1, with TRBD2 matching 7 bases. Per germline, CDR1 SGHNT and CDR2 YENEEA. CDR3 length equals 14 residues. V dropped 1 base and J dropped 5; count of bases not matched to a gene: 2. CDR3 sequence (DNA): TGTGCCAGCAGCTTAGTTGGGGGGGACAATGAGCAGTTCTTC. Amino acids: CASSLVGGDNEQFF.

This clone has only a few counts. The CDR3 nucleotides are TGTGCCAGCAGCTTGGGACAGGGATTTGCAGATACGCAGTATTTT. It is translated as CASSLGQGFADTQYF. The V gene is TRBV11-3, the J gene TRBJ2-3; 9 bases match TRBD1. The CDR3 is 15 residues long. Germline V gene lookup returns CDR1 SGHNT and CDR2 YENEEA. With V trimmed by 3 bases and J by 4 bases, 5 bases remained unmatched.

This clone came up a few times. CDR3 region: CAWSVSSVTQYF. The DNA for the CDR3 is TGTGCCTGGAGTGTATCTTCCGTTACGCAGTATTTT. The gene calls are TRBV30 and TRBJ2-3; D call uncertain. V was shortened by 0 bases and J by 8 bases, with 9 bases between the two germline ends. Germline V gene sequence: CDR1 GTSNPN, CDR2 SVGIG (reference sequence). This CDR3 is built from 12 residues.

CDR3 coding DNA: TGTGCCAGTAGTATAATACGGACAGGGAACACTGAAGCTTTCTTT. As protein: CASSIIRTGNTEAFF. The rearrangement links TRBV19 to TRBJ1-1; 7 bases match TRBD1. V shed 2 bases and J 1 base; nucleotides not matched to a gene: 4. CDR1 and CDR2 from the germline V gene are LNHDA and SQIVND (reference sequence). This CDR3 is 15 amino acids long.

This clone is deemed medium-sized (0.01 to 0.1%). The chain links TRBV11-3 to TRBJ2-3; 8 bases agree with TRBD2. V shed 5 bases, J shed 3 bases, and the junction held 7 bases outside the gene matches. Germline CDR1 is SGHNT and CDR2 is YENEEA. This CDR3 has 15 amino acids. In DNA, the CDR3 is TGTGCCAGCAGCATGGGTAGCGGGGAAACAGATACGCAGTATTTT. It specifies CASSMGSGETDTQYF. Looking up the rest from reference TRBV11-3 and TRBJ2-3 gives the full variable domain: EAGVVQSPRYKIIEKKQPVAFWCNPISGHNTLYWYLQNLGQGPELLIRYENEEAVDDSQLPKDRFSAERLKGVDSTLKIQPAELGDSAVYLCASSMGSGETDTQYFGPGTRLTVL.

This clone came up a few times. This chain uses TRBV9 with TRBJ2-3; unclear D gene. The CDR3 spans 16 residues. Germline CDR1 SGDLS, CDR2 YYNGEE. V dropped 3 bases and J dropped 5 bases, with 19 bases sitting between them. Written as DNA, the CDR3 is TGTGCCAGCAGCGCCACCCCAAGACCCGTAGGAGATACGCAGTATTTT. It yields the protein CASSATPRPVGDTQYF.

The table lists this clone with a few counts. V and J are TRBV18 and TRBJ2-2; D is undetermined. The CDR3 loop spans 13 amino acids. In germline, CDR1 is KGHSH, CDR2 LQKENI. The V end was cut by 6 bases, the J end by 2 bases, with 7 bases between. CDR3 in DNA: TGTGCCAGCTCCGACGGAAACACCGGGGAGCTGTTTTTT. Translated, it gives CASSDGNTGELFF.

The rearrangement joins TRBV30 to TRBJ1-1; D is unclear. Germline V gene data show CDR1 as GTSNPN and CDR2 as SVGIG (reference sequence). The CDR3 consists of 12 residues. V lost 2 bases and J lost 1, with 5 bases in between. The CDR3 DNA reads as TGTGCCTGGAGTCTGGGGAACACTGAAGCTTTCTTT. Translating it yields CAWSLGNTEAFF.

This chain joins TRBV18 and TRBJ1-5; 8 bases align to TRBD1. Germline V CDR1 and CDR2: KGHSH, LQKENI. The V segment lost 3 bases and the J segment 4 bases; nucleotides outside the gene matches: 8. This CDR3 region has 16 residues. The chain's CDR3 is CASSPPGQAQNQPQHF. The CDR3 DNA is TGTGCCAGCTCACCCCCGGGACAGGCCCAAAATCAGCCCCAGCATTTT.

The J gene is TRBJ2-1, the V gene TRBV19; D uncertain. Germline V CDR1 and CDR2: LNHDA, SQIVND (reference sequence). This CDR3 spans 13 amino acids. The V and J ends lost 3 bases and 12 bases respectively, with 15 bases between them. The CDR3 DNA reads as TGTGCCAGTAGTATCCGTAGCTTAGCTGGGCAGTTCTTC. Protein: CASSIRSLAGQFF.

This clone is classed as medium-sized. The chain recombines TRBV11-3 with TRBJ2-2; 7 bases agree with TRBD1. Germline lookup yields CDR1 SGHNT and CDR2 YENEEA. The CDR3 is 16 residues long. V gave up 1 base and J gave up 7 bases; unmatched junction bases: 9. This CDR3 is CASSLGEGGSIGELFF. The CDR3 DNA is TGTGCCAGCAGCTTAGGGGAAGGGGGCTCTATCGGGGAGCTGTTTTTT.

This clone appeared a few times. CDR3 loop: CASSPGQGKAYEQYF. The CDR3 DNA is TGCGCCAGCAGCCCGGGACAGGGAAAGGCGTACGAGCAGTACTTC. This rearrangement joins TRBV5-1 to TRBJ2-7, with 9 nucleotides matching TRBD1. The length of the CDR3 is 15 residues. Trimming removed 4 bases from V and 4 bases from J; junction bases left unmatched: 9. Germline CDR1 reads SGHRS; CDR2 reads YFSETQ. Looking up the rest from reference TRBV5-1 and TRBJ2-7 gives the full variable domain: KAGVTQTPRYLIKTRGQQVTLSCSPISGHRSVSWYQQTPGQGLQFLFEYFSETQRNKGNFPGRFSGRQFSNSRSEMNVSTLELGDSALYLCASSPGQGKAYEQYFGPGTRLTVT.

The CDR3 nucleotides read TGTGCCAGTAGTTCCGCCGGAAGGGATACGCAGTATTTT. It is translated as CASSSAGRDTQYF. V gene TRBV19 combines with J gene TRBJ2-3, with unresolved D. Germline CDR1 LNHDA, CDR2 SQIVND (reference sequence). This CDR3 contains 13 residues. Trimming left V 5 bases short and J 6 bases short, with 12 bases between.

The chain carries TRBV30 and TRBJ2-1; the match to TRBD2 covers 11 bases. Germline values: CDR1 GTSNPN, CDR2 SVGIG (reference sequence). V trimming: 1 base; J trimming: 10 bases; junction bases outside the gene matches: 6. The CDR3 totals 14 residues. CDR3 sequence (DNA): TGTGCCTGGAGTGATAGCGGGAGGGGTAACGAGCAGTTCTTC. Translation gives CAWSDSGRGNEQFF.

This clone was detected a few times. This chain connects TRBV19 to TRBJ1-4; D not certain. CDR1 is LNHDA and CDR2 is SQIVND in the germline V gene (reference sequence). This CDR3 spans 11 amino acids. Trimming removed 7 bases at V and 6 bases at J, with 6 bases between. This chain's CDR3 is CASTDDEKLFF. The CDR3 DNA follows: TGTGCCAGTACGGATGATGAAAAACTGTTTTTT.

The V call is TRBV23-1, the J call TRBJ2-5; D remains ambiguous. TRBV23-1 is an ORF for which the function is uncertain. This CDR3 spans 13 amino acids. Deletions cut 6 bases from V and 2 bases from J, with 10 bases between. CDR3 DNA: TGCGCCAGCAGCTTGGGTGGGCAAGAGACCCAGTACTTC. This translates into CASSLGGQETQYF.

In nucleotides, the CDR3 is TGTGCCAGCTCACTCCGGGACAGGGTTTCCGAGCAGTACTTC. Residues: CASSLRDRVSEQYF. The chain joins TRBV18 to TRBJ2-7; 9 nucleotides align to TRBD1. J was trimmed by 6 bases and V by 4 bases; bases with no gene match: 7. The CDR3 spans 14 residues. The germline gives CDR1 KGHSH, CDR2 LQKENI. Looking up the rest from reference TRBV18 and TRBJ2-7 gives the full variable domain: NAGVMQNPRHLVRRRGQEARLRCSPMKGHSHVYWYRQLPEEGLKFMVYLQKENIIDESGMPKERFSAEFPKEGPSILRIQQVVRGDSAAYFCASSLRDRVSEQYFGPGTRLTVT.

CDR3 residues: CASSQYTSTGELFF. The CDR3 DNA reads TGTGCCAGCAGCCAGTATACCTCCACCGGGGAGCTGTTTTTT. The chain recombines TRBV14 with TRBJ2-2, with D uncertain. The CDR3 is 14 residues long. V was pared by 3 bases and J by 4 bases, with 9 bases between. In germline, CDR1 is SGHDN, CDR2 FVKESK.

By frequency in the sample, this clone is medium-sized. The rearrangement joins TRBV11-3 to TRBJ2-7; the match to TRBD1 covers 7 bases. Germline trimming cut 5 bases from V and 4 bases from J; bases unmatched to any gene: 11. Per the germline V gene, CDR1 is SGHNT and CDR2 is YENEEA. The CDR3 is 15 amino acids. The chain's CDR3 is CASSPRAGGDYEQYF. The CDR3 DNA reads as TGTGCCAGCAGCCCAAGGGCAGGGGGTGATTACGAGCAGTACTTC.

There are a few counts of this clone. J is TRBJ2-1 and V is TRBV29-1, with TRBD2 identical over 13 bases. The V and J ends lost 8 bases and 4 bases, in that order; junction bases with no gene match: 14. Germline CDR1 reads SQVTM; CDR2 reads ANQGSEA. The CDR3 totals 17 residues. The CDR3 DNA follows: TGCAGCTCCGGCAGGACTAGCGGGGGCCTTTTATACAATGAGCAGTTCTTC. Its translation: CSSGRTSGGLLYNEQFF.